The 22 T cell receptor beta chains below come from one sample, sequenced in a study of CD8+CD57+ T cells in acquired aplastic anemia. In patients chosen for sequencing, flow cytometry had shown CD8+CD57+ cell expansion. Researchers used genomic DNA as the template to profile TCR beta VDJ and CDR3. Via MiXCR, TCRdb re-called the reads, giving one row per CDR3 protein. The sample contains about half a million distinct CDR3 sequences, around 30% of which appear only once. Sequencing was performed on sorted CD4+, CD8+, or CD8+CD57+ T cells (not recorded which) from PBMCs. These TCRs come from a human donor with aplastic anemia.

The chain combines TRBV11-2 with TRBJ2-7; 7 nucleotides line up with TRBD2. Germline V lookup: CDR1 SGHAT, CDR2 FQNNGV. This CDR3 region has 15 residues. Trimming at V came to 0 bases and at J to 0 bases, leaving 2 bases not matched to a gene. The CDR3 spells CASSLDSGYSYEQYF. DNA for the CDR3: TGTGCCAGCAGCTTAGATAGCGGGTACTCCTACGAGCAGTACTTC.

The J gene is TRBJ1-2, the V gene TRBV24-1; the D is unclear. CDR1 KGHDR and CDR2 SFDVKD come from the germline V gene. The length of the CDR3 is 15 residues. The V and J ends lost 2 bases and 6 bases respectively, with 15 bases between them. The CDR3: CATSDSPVGHNGYTF. The CDR3 DNA sequence: TGTGCCACCAGTGATTCCCCCGTCGGGCACAATGGCTACACCTTC.

A word on this clonotype: Here the CDR3 omits its conserved ending phenylalanine or tryptophan, so a read error is the likely source. The J gene is TRBJ2-7, the V gene TRBV7-2; 7 nucleotides line up with TRBD1. The germline gives CDR1 SGHTA, CDR2 FQGNSA. The junction had 8 bases not matched to a gene; V was cut back by 6 bases and J by 6 bases. There are 13 residues in the CDR3. In DNA form, the CDR3 reads TGTGCCAGCAGTACCGTGTCAGGGGGCGAGCAGTACCTC. Translation gives CASSTVSGGEQYL.

The chain has TRBV5-1 and TRBJ2-1; D might be TRBD2 (5 bases). The CDR3 consists of 14 residues. V was shortened by 1 base and J by 5 bases, with 10 bases between the two germline ends. Germline CDR1 SGHRS, CDR2 YFSETQ. In DNA, the CDR3 is TGCGCCAGCAGCTTGACGGGGTGGAACAATGAGCAGTTCTTC. Its translation: CASSLTGWNNEQFF.

The chain links TRBV14 to TRBJ2-7; 15 bases are a match to TRBD2. This CDR3 spans 17 amino acids. The junction had 7 bases not matched to a gene; V was cut back by 5 bases and J by 2 bases. From germline, CDR1 is SGHDN and CDR2 FVKESK. CDR3 DNA sequence: TGTGCCAGCAGCATAGGACTAGCGGGGGGGCGGACCTACGAGCAGTACTTC. Its protein is CASSIGLAGGRTYEQYF.

The CDR3 bases are TGTGCCAGCAGCCCCGCGAGGGGGCCGAATGAGCAGTTCTTC. This sequence encodes CASSPARGPNEQFF. The chain couples TRBV7-2 to TRBJ2-1, with 7 bases aligning to TRBD1. Per the germline V gene, CDR1 is SGHTA and CDR2 is FQGNSA. The CDR3 spans 14 residues. Trimming at V came to 5 bases and at J to 7 bases, leaving 8 bases not matched to a gene.

This clonotype showed up many times. The rearrangement joins TRBV6-1 to TRBJ2-7, with D tentatively TRBD2 (5 bases). V was clipped by 5 bases and J by 4 bases, with 18 bases between them. In germline, CDR1 is MNHNS, CDR2 SASEGT. The CDR3 consists of 15 residues. The CDR3 protein is CASSTDHRGRYEQYF. The CDR3 DNA reads TGTGCCAGCAGTACAGACCACCGGGGTAGATACGAGCAGTACTTC.

Turning to this clonotype: One junction end disagrees with the germline gene, perhaps due to a read error. The chain employs TRBV10-3 and TRBJ2-1; the D gene could be TRBD1 or TRBD2 (5 bases each). This CDR3 spans 12 amino acids. Germline V gives CDR1 ENHRY, CDR2 SYGVKD. The CDR3 region is CASSYVGTEQFF. CDR3 DNA: TGTGCCAGCAGTTACGTCGGGACCGAGCAGTTCTTC.

Many counts were recorded for this clonotype. V and J are TRBV20-1 and TRBJ2-3; 13 positions agree with TRBD2. CDR3 length: 16 residues. V lost 4 bases to trimming and J lost 3 bases; unmatched junction nucleotides: 7. Germline V lookup: CDR1 DFQATT, CDR2 SNEGSKA (reference sequence). CDR3 DNA sequence: TGCAGTGCTACCACTAGCGGGGGGGTGTGGACAGATACGCAGTATTTT. Its protein is CSATTSGGVWTDTQYF.

This chain connects TRBV20-1 to TRBJ2-5; 7 bases map to TRBD2. Unmatched junction bases numbered 6, after V lost 0 bases and J lost 5 bases. The CDR3 has 14 amino acids. Per germline, CDR1 DFQATT and CDR2 SNEGSKA (reference sequence). CDR3 sequence reads: CSARDGGGGETQYF. The CDR3 bases are TGCAGTGCTAGAGATGGGGGGGGAGGTGAGACCCAGTACTTC.

Of note for this clonotype: The junction departs from germline at one end; a sequencing error may be responsible. This chain links TRBV7-2 with TRBJ2-5; 7 bases fit TRBD1. The CDR3 has 13 residues. The germline gives CDR1 SGHTA, CDR2 FQGNSA. The CDR3 sequence: CASNDRVGETQYF. The CDR3 DNA follows: TGCGCCAGCAATGACAGGGTGGGAGAGACCCAGTACTTC.

This clonotype was picked up many times. The rearrangement uses TRBV5-1 and TRBJ2-3; 9 bases map to TRBD1. CDR1 is SGHRS and CDR2 is YFSETQ in the germline V gene. V shed 3 bases, J shed 4 bases, and the junction held 6 bases outside the gene matches. The CDR3 covers 15 residues. The CDR3 DNA reads TGCGCCAGCAGCTGGGGGACAGGGAACGCAGATACGCAGTATTTT. Encoded protein: CASSWGTGNADTQYF.

This clonotype was counted between two and nine times. The chain uses TRBV6-5 and TRBJ2-7; D not certain. Trimming cost V 1 base and J 6 bases, with 16 bases left between them. This CDR3 comprises 15 residues. CDR1 is MNHEY and CDR2 is SVGAGI in the germline V gene. The chain's CDR3 is CASSYLAALGGEQYF. CDR3 coding DNA: TGTGCCAGCAGTTACTTGGCAGCCTTGGGTGGCGAGCAGTACTTC.

V usage is TRBV20-1 and J usage is TRBJ2-7; no reliable D call. The CDR3 totals 11 residues. Deletions cut 6 bases from V and 5 bases from J, with 11 bases between. The germline V gene encodes CDR1 DFQATT and CDR2 SNEGSKA (reference sequence). For the CDR3, the DNA is TGCAGTGCCCTCGCGGCCCACGAGCAGTACTTC. Protein: CSALAAHEQYF.

The chain links TRBV9 to TRBJ2-7, with D perhaps matching TRBD2 (6 bases). The V gene's germline CDR1 is SGDLS and CDR2 YYNGEE. V was pared by 3 bases and J by 2 bases, with 12 bases between. The CDR3 is made up of 14 amino acids. The CDR3 DNA follows: TGTGCCAGCAGCGCGGGAGACGGGACCTACGAGCAGTACTTC. It encodes CASSAGDGTYEQYF.

For this clonotype: A much larger clonotype is one base distant, so this may be a read error. V usage is TRBV20-1 and J usage is TRBJ2-7, with TRBD2 matching over 7 bases. CDR1 and CDR2 (germline): DFQATT, SNEGSKA (reference sequence). The CDR3 has 11 amino acids. CDR3 protein: CSVGGLYERYF. In DNA, the CDR3 is TGCAGTGTTGGGGGACTATACGAGCGGTACTTC.

This clonotype has more than one count but fewer than ten. The CDR3 DNA reads TGTGCCAGCAGCGTAGATAGCGGGGGGACCACAGATACGCAGTATTTT. This gives the protein CASSVDSGGTTDTQYF. The chain is built from TRBV9 and TRBJ2-3, with 10 bases fitting TRBD2. With 0 bases clipped from V and 2 bases from J, the junction kept 3 bases outside the gene matches. CDR3 length: 16 amino acids. Germline V gene data show CDR1 as SGDLS and CDR2 as YYNGEE.

As to this clonotype: A much larger clone lies one base from this, so it may be a read error. The chain carries TRBV9 and TRBJ1-2, with D perhaps TRBD1 (5 bases). The length of the CDR3 is 14 residues. The germline V gene has CDR1 SGDLS and CDR2 YYNGEE. V lost 4 bases and J 7 bases, leaving 17 bases between the germline ends. The CDR3 region is CASSPSTAHCGYTF. In nucleotides, the CDR3 is TGTGCCAGCAGCCCGTCGACAGCCCACTGTGGCTACACCTTC.

This clonotype showed up just once. A much bigger clone sits one base away, suggesting this may be a read error. The genes are TRBV9 and TRBJ2-7; TRBD2 agrees at 9 bases. This CDR3 region has 16 residues. Germline values: CDR1 SGDLS, CDR2 YYNGEE. The junction had 4 bases not matched to a gene; V was cut back by 0 bases and J by 0 bases. CDR3 loop: CASSVGSSGGSYEQYF. CDR3 sequence (DNA): TGTGCCAGCAGCGTAGGCAGTAGCGGGGGCTCCTACGAGCAGTACTTC.

As to this clonotype: A much larger clone differs from this one at a single base, so this may be a read error. This chain links TRBV4-3 with TRBJ1-2, with TRBD1 matching 7 bases. The CDR3 runs 15 residues. CDR1 and CDR2 from the germline V gene are LGHNA and YSLEER. The chain's CDR3 is CACSQDNRGNYGYTF. CDR3 coding DNA: TGCGCCTGCAGCCAAGACAACAGGGGAAACTATGGCTACACCTTC.

This clonotype has just one count. This could be a read error, since a much larger clone is one nucleotide away. CDR3 amino acids: CSATGPNEKLFF. The CDR3 DNA reads TGCAGCGCTACGGGCCCTAATGAAAAACTGTTTTTT. The rearrangement links TRBV29-1 to TRBJ1-4; D is unresolved. The CDR3 sequence is 12 residues long. Trimming removed 7 bases at V and 3 bases at J, with 9 bases between. CDR1 is SQVTM, CDR2 ANQGSEA, per germline.

The CDR3 is CSAEAGGSGNTIYF. CDR3 sequence (DNA): TGCAGTGCCGAGGCGGGAGGCTCTGGAAACACCATATATTTT. The chain uses TRBV20-1 and TRBJ1-3; D is unclear. Trimming removed 6 bases from V and 0 bases from J, with 12 bases in between. The CDR3 has 14 amino acids. Looked up from germline, CDR1 is DFQATT and CDR2 is SNEGSKA (reference sequence).